This TCR beta chain comes out of a study of blood T cell repertoires in COVID-19. Across the whole study: Samples representing acute and convalescent COVID-19 were sourced from the United States, Italy and Spain.

The data were produced by immunoSEQ multiplex PCR, yet TCRdb's version contains in-frame clones alone and is incomplete. Here the sample spans 150,000 to 200,000 clones, 65% to 85% being singletons. CDR3 size: 15 residues. Germline CDR1 reads ENHRY; CDR2 reads SYGVKD. The V gene lost 1 base and the J gene lost 5 bases, with 14 bases spanning the gap. The chain employs TRBV10-3 and TRBJ1-1; D may be TRBD1 (5 bases). What was sequenced was peripheral blood. The receptor comes from a man aged 55 to 70 with active or convalescent COVID-19. CDR3 DNA: TGTGCCATCAGTGAGTTTGGGCAGGGAGGTACTGAAGCTTTCTTT. Amino acid sequence: CAISEFGQGGTEAFF.